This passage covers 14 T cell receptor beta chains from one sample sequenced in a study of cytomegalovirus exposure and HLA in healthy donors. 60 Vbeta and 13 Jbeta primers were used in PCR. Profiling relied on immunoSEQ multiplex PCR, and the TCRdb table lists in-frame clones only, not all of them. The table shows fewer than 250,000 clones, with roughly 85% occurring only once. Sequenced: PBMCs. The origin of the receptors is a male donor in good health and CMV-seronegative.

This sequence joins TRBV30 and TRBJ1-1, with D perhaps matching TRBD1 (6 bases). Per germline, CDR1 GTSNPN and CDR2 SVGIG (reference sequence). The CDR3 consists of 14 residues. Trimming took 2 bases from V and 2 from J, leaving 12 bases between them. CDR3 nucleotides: TGTGCCTGGAGTACAGGGATAGTTAACACTGAAGCTTTCTTT. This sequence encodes CAWSTGIVNTEAFF. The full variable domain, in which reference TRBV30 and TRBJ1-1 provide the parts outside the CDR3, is SQTIHQWPATLVQPVGSPLSLECTVEGTSNPNLYWYRQAAGRGLQLLFYSVGIGQISSEVPQNLSASRPQDRQFILSSKKLLLSDSGFYLCAWSTGIVNTEAFFGQGTRLTVV.

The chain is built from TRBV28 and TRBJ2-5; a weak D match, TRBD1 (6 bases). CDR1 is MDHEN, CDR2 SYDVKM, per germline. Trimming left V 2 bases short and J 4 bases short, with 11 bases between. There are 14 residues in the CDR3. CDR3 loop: CASSLQGTLETQYF. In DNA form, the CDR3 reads TGTGCCAGCAGTTTACAGGGGACGTTAGAGACCCAGTACTTC.

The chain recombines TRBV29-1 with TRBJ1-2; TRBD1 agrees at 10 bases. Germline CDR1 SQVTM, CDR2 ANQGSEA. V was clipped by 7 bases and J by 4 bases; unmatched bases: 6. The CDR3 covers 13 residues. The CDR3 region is CSAADRGSYGYTF. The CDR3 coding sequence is TGCAGCGCTGCGGACAGGGGGTCCTATGGCTACACCTTC.

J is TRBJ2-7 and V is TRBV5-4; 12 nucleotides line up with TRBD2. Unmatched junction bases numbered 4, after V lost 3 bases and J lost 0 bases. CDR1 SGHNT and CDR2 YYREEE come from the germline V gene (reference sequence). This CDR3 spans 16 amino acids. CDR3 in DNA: TGTGCCAGCAGCTCCGGACTAGCGGGACTCTCCTACGAGCAGTACTTC. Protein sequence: CASSSGLAGLSYEQYF.

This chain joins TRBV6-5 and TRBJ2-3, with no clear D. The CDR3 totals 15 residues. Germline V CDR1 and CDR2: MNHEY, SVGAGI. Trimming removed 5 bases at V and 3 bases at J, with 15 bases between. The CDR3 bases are TGTGCCAGCAGTGCCCTGCGAGGCTCAACAGATACGCAGTATTTT. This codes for CASSALRGSTDTQYF.

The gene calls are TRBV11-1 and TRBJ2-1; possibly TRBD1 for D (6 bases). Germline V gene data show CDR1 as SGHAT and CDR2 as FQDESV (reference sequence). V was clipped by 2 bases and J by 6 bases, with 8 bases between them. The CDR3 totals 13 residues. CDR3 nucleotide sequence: TGTGCCAGCAGCTTAAGAGGGGGCAATGAGCAGTTCTTC. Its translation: CASSLRGGNEQFF.

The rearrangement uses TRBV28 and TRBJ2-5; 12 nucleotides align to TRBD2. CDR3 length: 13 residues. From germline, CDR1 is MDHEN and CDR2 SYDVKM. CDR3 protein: CASTSGGQETQYF. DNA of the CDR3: TGTGCGTCGACTAGCGGGGGCCAAGAGACCCAGTACTTC. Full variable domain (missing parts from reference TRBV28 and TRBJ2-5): DVKVTQSSRYLVKRTGEKVFLECVQDMDHENMFWYRQDPGLGLRLIYFSYDVKMKEKGDIPEGYSVSREKKERFSLILESASTNQTSMYLCASTSGGQETQYFGPGTRLLVL.

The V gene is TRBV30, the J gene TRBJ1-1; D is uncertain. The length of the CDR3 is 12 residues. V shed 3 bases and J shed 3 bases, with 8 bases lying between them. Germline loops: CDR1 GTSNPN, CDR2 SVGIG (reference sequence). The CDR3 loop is CAWSRRDTEAFF. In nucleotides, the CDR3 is TGTGCCTGGAGCAGACGGGACACTGAAGCTTTCTTT.

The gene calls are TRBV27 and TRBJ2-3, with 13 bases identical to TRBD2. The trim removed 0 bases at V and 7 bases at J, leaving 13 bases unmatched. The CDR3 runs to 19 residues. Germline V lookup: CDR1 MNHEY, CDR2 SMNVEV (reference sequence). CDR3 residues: CASSLSTSGRARVGHTQYF. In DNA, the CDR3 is TGTGCCAGCAGTTTATCAACTAGCGGGAGGGCCCGGGTTGGACATACGCAGTATTTT.

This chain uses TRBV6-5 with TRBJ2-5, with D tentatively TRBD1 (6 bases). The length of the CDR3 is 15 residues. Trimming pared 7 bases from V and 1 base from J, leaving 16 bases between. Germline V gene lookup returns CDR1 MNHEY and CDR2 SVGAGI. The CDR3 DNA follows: TGTGCCAGCACCATATTCGGGACACCCCAAGAGACCCAGTACTTC. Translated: CASTIFGTPQETQYF.

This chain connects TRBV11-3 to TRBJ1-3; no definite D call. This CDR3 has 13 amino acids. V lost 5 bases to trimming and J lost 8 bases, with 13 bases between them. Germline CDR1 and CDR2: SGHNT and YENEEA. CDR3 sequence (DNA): TGTGCCAGCAGCCCAGGAACCGGGGACACCATATATTTT. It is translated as CASSPGTGDTIYF.

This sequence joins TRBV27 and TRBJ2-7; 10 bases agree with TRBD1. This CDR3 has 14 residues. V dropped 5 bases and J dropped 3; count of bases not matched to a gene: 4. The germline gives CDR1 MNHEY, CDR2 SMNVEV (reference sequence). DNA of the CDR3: TGTGCCAGCAGTAGGGACAGGGGATACTACGAGCAGTACTTC. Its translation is CASSRDRGYYEQYF.

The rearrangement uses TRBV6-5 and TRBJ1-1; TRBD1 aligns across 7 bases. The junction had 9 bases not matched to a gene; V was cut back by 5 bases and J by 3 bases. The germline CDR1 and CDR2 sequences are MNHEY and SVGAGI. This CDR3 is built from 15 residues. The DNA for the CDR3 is TGTGCCAGCAGTCCCCGTAGGGGGCCCTACACTGAAGCTTTCTTT. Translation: CASSPRRGPYTEAFF.

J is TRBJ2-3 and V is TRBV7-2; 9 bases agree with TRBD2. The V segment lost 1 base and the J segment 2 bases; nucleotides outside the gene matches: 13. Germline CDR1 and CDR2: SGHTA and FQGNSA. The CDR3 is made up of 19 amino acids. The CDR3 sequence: CASSLVGASGALITDTQYF. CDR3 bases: TGTGCCAGCAGCTTAGTGGGGGCTAGCGGGGCCCTTATCACAGATACGCAGTATTTT.